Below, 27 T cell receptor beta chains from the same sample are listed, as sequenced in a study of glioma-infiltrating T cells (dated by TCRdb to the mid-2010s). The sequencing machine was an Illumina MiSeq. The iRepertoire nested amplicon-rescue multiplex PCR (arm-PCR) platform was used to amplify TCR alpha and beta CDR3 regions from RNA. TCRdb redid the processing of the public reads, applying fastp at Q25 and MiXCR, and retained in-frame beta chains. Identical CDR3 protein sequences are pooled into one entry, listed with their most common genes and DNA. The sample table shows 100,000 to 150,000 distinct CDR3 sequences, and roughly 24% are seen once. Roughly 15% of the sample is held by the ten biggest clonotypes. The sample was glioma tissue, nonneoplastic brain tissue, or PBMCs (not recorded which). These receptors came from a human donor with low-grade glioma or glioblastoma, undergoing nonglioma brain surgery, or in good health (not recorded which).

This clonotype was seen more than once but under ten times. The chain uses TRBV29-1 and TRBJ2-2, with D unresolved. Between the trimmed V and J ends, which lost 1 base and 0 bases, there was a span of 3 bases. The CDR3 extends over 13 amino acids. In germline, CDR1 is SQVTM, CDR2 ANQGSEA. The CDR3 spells CSVEAANTGELFF. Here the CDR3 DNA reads TGCAGCGTTGAAGCAGCGAACACCGGGGAGCTGTTTTTT.

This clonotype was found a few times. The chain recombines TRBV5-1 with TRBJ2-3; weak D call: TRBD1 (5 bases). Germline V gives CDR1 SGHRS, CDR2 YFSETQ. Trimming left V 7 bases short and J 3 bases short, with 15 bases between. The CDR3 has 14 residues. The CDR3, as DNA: TGCGCCAGCTCGCAGGGAATCGGGACAGATACGCAGTATTTT. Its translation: CASSQGIGTDTQYF.

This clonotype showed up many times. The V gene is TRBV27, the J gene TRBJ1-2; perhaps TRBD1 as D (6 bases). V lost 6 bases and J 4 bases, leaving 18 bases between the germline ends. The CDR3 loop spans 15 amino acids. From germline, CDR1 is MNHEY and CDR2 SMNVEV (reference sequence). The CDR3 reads CASREQGVGSYGYTF. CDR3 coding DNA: TGTGCCAGCAGAGAACAGGGTGTCGGTAGCTATGGCTACACCTTC.

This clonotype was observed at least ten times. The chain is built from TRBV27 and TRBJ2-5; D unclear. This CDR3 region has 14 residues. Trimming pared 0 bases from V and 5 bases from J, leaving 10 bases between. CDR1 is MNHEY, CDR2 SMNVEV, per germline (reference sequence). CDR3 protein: CASSLSHASETQYF. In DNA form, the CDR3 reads TGTGCCAGCAGTTTATCCCACGCCAGCGAGACCCAGTACTTC.

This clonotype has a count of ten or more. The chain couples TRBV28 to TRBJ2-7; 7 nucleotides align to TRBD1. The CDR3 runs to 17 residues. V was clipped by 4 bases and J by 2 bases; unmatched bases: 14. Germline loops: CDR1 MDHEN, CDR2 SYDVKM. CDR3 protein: CASSSHSSPDRPYEQYF. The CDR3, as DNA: TGTGCCAGCAGTTCGCATTCATCTCCGGACAGGCCCTACGAGCAGTACTTC.

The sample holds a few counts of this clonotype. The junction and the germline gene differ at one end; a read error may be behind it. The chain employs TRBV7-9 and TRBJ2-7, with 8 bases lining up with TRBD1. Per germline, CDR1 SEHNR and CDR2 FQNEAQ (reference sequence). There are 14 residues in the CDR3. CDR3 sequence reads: CASSPPTGGYEQHF. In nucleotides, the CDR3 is TGTGCCAGCAGCCCACCTACAGGGGGTTACGAGCAGCACTTC.

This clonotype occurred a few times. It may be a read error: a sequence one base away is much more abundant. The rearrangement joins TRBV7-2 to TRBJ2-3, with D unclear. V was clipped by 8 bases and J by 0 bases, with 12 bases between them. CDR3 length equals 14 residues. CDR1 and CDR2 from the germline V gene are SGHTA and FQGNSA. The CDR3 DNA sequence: TGTGCCAGCCGCTCCACGACTAGCACAGATACGCAGTATTTT. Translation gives CASRSTTSTDTQYF.

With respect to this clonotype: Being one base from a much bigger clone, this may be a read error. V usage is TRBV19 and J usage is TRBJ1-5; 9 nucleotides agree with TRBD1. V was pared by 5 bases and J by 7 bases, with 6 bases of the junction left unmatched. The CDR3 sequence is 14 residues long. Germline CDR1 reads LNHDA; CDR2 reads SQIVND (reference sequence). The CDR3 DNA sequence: TGTGCCAGTAGTCTACAGGGGGCGGAACAGCCCCAGCATTTT. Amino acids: CASSLQGAEQPQHF. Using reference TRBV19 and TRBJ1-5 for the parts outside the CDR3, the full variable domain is DGGITQSPKYLFRKEGQNVTLSCEQNLNHDAMYWYRQDPGQGLRLIYYSQIVNDFQKGDIAEGYSVSREKKESFPLTVTSAQKNPTAFYLCASSLQGAEQPQHFGDGTRLSIL.

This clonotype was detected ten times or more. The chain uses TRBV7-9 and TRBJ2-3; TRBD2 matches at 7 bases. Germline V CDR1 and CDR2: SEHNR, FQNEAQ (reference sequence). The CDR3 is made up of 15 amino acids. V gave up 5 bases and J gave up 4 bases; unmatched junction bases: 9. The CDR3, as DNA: TGTGCCAGCAGCCCTGGGGAGGGCCTGTCAGATACGCAGTATTTT. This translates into CASSPGEGLSDTQYF. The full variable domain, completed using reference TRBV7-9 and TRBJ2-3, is DTGVSQNPRHKITKRGQNVTFRCDPISEHNRLYWYRQTLGQGPEFLTYFQNEAQLEKSRLLSDRFSAERPKGSFSTLEIQRTEQGDSAMYLCASSPGEGLSDTQYFGPGTRLTVL.

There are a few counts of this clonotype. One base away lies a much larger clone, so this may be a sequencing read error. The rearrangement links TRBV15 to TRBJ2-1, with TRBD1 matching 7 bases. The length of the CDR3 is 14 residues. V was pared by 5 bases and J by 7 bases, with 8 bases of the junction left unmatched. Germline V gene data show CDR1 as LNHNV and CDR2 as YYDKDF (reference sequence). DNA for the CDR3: TGTGCCACCAGCCCAGGGGGTTTATGGAATGAGCAGTTCTTC. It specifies CATSPGGLWNEQFF.

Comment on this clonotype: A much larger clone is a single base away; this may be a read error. This CDR3 reads CRVALRGNTGELFF. DNA of the CDR3: TGCAGAGTTGCCCTTCGGGGTAACACCGGGGAGCTGTTTTTT. This chain uses TRBV29-1 with TRBJ2-2; maybe TRBD2 (5 bases). The CDR3 is 14 amino acids. Germline CDR1 SQVTM, CDR2 ANQGSEA.

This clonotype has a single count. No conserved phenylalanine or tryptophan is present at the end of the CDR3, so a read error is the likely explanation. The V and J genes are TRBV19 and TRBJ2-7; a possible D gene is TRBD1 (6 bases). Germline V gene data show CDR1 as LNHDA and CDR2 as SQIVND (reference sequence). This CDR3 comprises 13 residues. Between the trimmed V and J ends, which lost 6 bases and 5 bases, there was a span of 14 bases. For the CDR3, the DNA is TGTGCCAGTAGATCCCAGGGGACGCACGAGCAGTACCTC. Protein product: CASRSQGTHEQYL.

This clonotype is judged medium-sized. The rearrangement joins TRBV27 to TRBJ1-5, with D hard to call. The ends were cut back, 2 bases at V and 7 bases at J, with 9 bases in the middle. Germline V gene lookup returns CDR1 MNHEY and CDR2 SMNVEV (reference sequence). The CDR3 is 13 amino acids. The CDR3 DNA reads TGTGCCAGCAGTTTAGATGTAGGGCAGCCCCAGCATTTT. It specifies CASSLDVGQPQHF.

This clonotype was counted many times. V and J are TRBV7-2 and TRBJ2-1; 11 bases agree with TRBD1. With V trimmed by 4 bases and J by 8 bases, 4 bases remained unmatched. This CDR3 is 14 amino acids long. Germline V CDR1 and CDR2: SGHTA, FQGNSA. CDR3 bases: TGTGCCAGCAGCTCGGGACAGGGGGTCGATGAGCAGTTCTTC. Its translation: CASSSGQGVDEQFF.

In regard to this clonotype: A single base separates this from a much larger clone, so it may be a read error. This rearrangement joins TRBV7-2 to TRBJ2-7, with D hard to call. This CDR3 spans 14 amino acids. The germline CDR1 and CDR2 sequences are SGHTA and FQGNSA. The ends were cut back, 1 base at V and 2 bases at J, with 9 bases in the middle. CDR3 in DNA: TGTGCCAGCAGCTTAGGACTGACGACCTACGAGCAGTACTTC. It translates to CASSLGLTTYEQYF.

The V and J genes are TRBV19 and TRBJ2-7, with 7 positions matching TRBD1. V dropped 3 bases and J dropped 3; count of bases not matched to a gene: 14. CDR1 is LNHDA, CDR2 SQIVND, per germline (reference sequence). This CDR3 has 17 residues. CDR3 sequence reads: CASSIAQSGQSFYEQYF. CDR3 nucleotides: TGTGCCAGTAGTATCGCGCAATCGGGACAGAGCTTCTACGAGCAGTACTTC.

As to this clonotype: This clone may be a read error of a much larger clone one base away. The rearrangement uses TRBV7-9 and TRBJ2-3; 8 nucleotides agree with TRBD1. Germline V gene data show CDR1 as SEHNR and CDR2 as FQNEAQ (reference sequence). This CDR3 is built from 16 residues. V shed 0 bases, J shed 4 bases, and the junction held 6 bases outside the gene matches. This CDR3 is CASSLASTGVADTQYF. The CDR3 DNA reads TGTGCCAGCAGCTTAGCGTCGACAGGGGTGGCAGATACGCAGTATTTT.

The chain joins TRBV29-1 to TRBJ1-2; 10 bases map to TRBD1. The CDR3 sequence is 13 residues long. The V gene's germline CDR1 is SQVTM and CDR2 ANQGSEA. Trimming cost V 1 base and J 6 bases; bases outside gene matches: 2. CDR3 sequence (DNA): TGCAGCGTTGAAGCAGGGACAGGGGATGGCTACACCTTC. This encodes CSVEAGTGDGYTF.

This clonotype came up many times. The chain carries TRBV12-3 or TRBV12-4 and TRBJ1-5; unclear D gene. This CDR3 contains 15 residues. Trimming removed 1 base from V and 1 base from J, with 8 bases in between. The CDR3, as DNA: TGTGCCAGCAGTTTAGAGGGAAGAAGCAATCAGCCCCAGCATTTT. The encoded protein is CASSLEGRSNQPQHF.

CDR3 amino acids: CASRQDRRNTGELFF. CDR3 bases: TGTGCCAGCCGCCAAGACCGTAGGAACACCGGGGAGCTGTTTTTT. The chain joins TRBV5-6 to TRBJ2-2; D ambiguous. Germline CDR1 is SGHDT and CDR2 is YYEEEE. The CDR3 is 15 residues long. Trimming stripped 7 bases from V and 1 base from J, with 14 bases between.

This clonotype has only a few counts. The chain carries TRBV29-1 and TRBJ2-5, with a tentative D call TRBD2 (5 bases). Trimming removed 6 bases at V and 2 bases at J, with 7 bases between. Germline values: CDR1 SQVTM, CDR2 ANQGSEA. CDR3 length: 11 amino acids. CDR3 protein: CSVDYQETQYF. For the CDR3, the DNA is TGCAGCGTAGACTATCAAGAGACCCAGTACTTC.

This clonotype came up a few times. CDR3 loop: CASSPLDPNYEQYF. The DNA for the CDR3 is TGCGCCAGCAGCCCCTTGGACCCAAACTACGAGCAGTACTTC. This chain joins TRBV5-1 and TRBJ2-7; no reliable D call. V shed 4 bases and J shed 3 bases, with 14 bases lying between them. This CDR3 comprises 14 residues. CDR1 is SGHRS, CDR2 YFSETQ, per germline. The whole variable domain, remainder taken from reference TRBV5-1 and TRBJ2-7, is KAGVTQTPRYLIKTRGQQVTLSCSPISGHRSVSWYQQTPGQGLQFLFEYFSETQRNKGNFPGRFSGRQFSNSRSEMNVSTLELGDSALYLCASSPLDPNYEQYFGPGTRLTVT.

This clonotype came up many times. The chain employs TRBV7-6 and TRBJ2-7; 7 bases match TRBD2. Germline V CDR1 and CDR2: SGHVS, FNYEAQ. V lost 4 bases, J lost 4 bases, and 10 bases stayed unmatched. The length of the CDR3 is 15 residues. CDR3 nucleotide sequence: TGTGCCAGCAGCTCCTCCTGGGGGGGGACGTACGAGCAGTACTTC. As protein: CASSSSWGGTYEQYF.

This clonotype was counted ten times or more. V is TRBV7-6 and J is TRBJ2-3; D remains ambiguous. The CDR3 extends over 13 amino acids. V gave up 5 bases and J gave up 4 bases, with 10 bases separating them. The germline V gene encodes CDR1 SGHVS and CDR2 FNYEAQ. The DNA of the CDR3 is TGTGCCAGCAGCCCTGATGGGGCAGATACGCAGTATTTT. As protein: CASSPDGADTQYF. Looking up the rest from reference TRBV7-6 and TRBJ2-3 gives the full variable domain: GAGVSQSPRYKVTKRGQDVALRCDPISGHVSLYWYRQALGQGPEFLTYFNYEAQQDKSGLPNDRFSAERPEGSISTLTIQRTEQRDSAMYRCASSPDGADTQYFGPGTRLTVL.

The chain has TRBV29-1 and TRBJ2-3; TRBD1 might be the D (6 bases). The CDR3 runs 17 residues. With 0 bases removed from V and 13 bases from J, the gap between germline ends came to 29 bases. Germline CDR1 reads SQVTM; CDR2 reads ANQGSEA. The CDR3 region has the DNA TGCAGCGTTGAAGATCTTGGGACACCCAACAAGATAGTAACGAAGTATTTT. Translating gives CSVEDLGTPNKIVTKYF.

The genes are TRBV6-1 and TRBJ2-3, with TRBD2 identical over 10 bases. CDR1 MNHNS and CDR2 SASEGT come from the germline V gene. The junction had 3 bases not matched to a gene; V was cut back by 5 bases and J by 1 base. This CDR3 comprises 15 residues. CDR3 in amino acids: CASSKSGGGTDTQYF. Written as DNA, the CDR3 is TGTGCCAGCAGTAAAAGCGGGGGGGGCACAGATACGCAGTATTTT.

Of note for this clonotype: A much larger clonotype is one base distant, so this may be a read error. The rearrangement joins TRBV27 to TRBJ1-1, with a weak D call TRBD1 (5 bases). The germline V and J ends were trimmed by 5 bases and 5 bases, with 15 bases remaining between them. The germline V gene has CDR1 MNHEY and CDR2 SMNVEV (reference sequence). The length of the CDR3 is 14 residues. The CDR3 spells CASSPRRGGTEAFF. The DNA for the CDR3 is TGTGCCAGCAGTCCAAGACGGGGGGGGACTGAAGCTTTCTTT.